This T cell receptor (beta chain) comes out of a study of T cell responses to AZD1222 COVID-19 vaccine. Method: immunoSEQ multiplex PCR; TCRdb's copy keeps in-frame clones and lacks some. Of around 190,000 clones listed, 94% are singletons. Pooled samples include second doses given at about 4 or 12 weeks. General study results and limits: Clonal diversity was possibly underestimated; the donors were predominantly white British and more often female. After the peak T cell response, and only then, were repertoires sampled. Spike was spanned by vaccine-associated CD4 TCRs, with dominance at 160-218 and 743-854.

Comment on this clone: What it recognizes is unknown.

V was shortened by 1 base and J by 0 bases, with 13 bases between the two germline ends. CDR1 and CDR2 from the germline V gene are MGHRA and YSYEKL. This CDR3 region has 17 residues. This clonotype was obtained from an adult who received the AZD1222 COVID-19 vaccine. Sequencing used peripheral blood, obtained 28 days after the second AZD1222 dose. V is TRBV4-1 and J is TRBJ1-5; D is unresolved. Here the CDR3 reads CASSQAPTEYSNQPQHF. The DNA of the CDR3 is TGCGCCAGCAGCCAAGCCCCGACGGAATATAGCAATCAGCCCCAGCATTTT.